Here is one TCR beta chain with its context. This clone's antigen is unknown. Per-base qualities were not stored, and no clone one base away is much larger. These data belong to a study of control samples from healthy donors and cancer patients (dated by TCRdb to 2020 to 2021). Taken from the germline V gene, the CDR1 and CDR2 loops are SGHTA and FQGTGA. Trimming takes 2 bases off V and 6 bases off J; junction bases not matched to a gene: 2. The CDR3, cysteine through phenylalanine, is 15 amino acids long. Of the read, only the CDR3 DNA is kept; its 45 bases are in frame from base 1. Library creation used the immunoSEQ multiplex PCR assay. TCRdb provides this immuneACCESS table in a form limited to in-frame rearrangements. Some clones are lacking; in checked studies, under half of them reflect an unresolved V gene, and why the rest are absent is not known. This sample gives about 150,000 clones in total; nearly 95% of them show up just once. More than 2% of the sample lies in the top ten.

The TCR comes from a man over 45 in good health. The source material was blood. In this chain, TRBV7-3 is recombined with TRBJ2-7, with 15 middle bases fitting TRBD2. The CDR3 sequence is CASSLGTSGRSEQYF. The nucleotides are TGTGCCAGCAGCTTAGGGACTAGCGGGAGGTCCGAGCAGTACTTC.